Presented here are 14 T cell receptor beta chains from one specimen sequenced in a study of blood T cell repertoires in COVID-19. Using immunoSEQ multiplex PCR, the repertoire was profiled, and TCRdb retains in-frame clones only, with some absent. The sample yields tens of thousands of clones, roughly 84% seen once. The sample comprised peripheral blood. The receptors shown here come from a man at least 80 years old with COVID-19, enrolled during active disease.

The chain employs TRBV19 and TRBJ2-2, with TRBD2 matching over 8 bases. V gave up 5 bases and J gave up 7 bases; unmatched junction bases: 6. The germline CDR1 and CDR2 sequences are LNHDA and SQIVND (reference sequence). CDR3 length: 14 residues. The CDR3 region is CASSRRGAIGELFF. CDR3 sequence (DNA): TGTGCCAGTAGTCGGCGGGGGGCCATCGGGGAGCTGTTTTTT.

The chain employs TRBV30 and TRBJ2-7; 7 positions agree with TRBD1. V gave up 4 bases and J gave up 5 bases; unmatched junction bases: 8. This CDR3 has 13 residues. The germline CDR1 and CDR2 sequences are GTSNPN and SVGIG (reference sequence). The DNA for the CDR3 is TGTGCCTGGACCCGACAGGGAGCCAACGAGCAGTACGTC. Its translation is CAWTRQGANEQYV.

J is TRBJ2-4 and V is TRBV9, with 11 bases identical to TRBD2. CDR1 is SGDLS, CDR2 YYNGEE, per germline. Trimming took 0 bases from V and 8 from J; bases not matched to a gene: 7. This CDR3 contains 16 residues. CDR3 protein: CASSVGVAGGRDIQYF. In nucleotides, the CDR3 is TGTGCCAGCAGCGTAGGAGTAGCGGGGGGGCGGGACATTCAGTACTTC.

The count of this clone is one. V gene TRBV30 combines with J gene TRBJ1-3; 8 nucleotides align to TRBD1. The CDR3 extends over 16 amino acids. V was pared by 0 bases and J by 3 bases, with 7 bases of the junction left unmatched. CDR1 and CDR2 (germline): GTSNPN, SVGIG (reference sequence). The CDR3 reads CAWSVRTGSYGNTIYF. CDR3 nucleotide sequence: TGTGCCTGGAGTGTAAGGACAGGGTCCTATGGAAACACCATATATTTT.

The V gene is TRBV28, the J gene TRBJ1-3; 7 bases fit TRBD1. The CDR3 has 18 residues. CDR1 is MDHEN and CDR2 is SYDVKM in the germline V gene. V dropped 4 bases and J dropped 0; count of bases not matched to a gene: 12. CDR3: CASSSGGTDSYSGNTIYF. The DNA for the CDR3 is TGTGCCAGCAGTTCCGGTGGGACAGACTCCTACTCTGGAAACACCATATATTTT.

This clone was observed a few times. The chain is built from TRBV3-1 (or the pseudogene TRBV3-2) and TRBJ1-4; D may be TRBD1 (5 bases). From germline, CDR1 is LGHDT and CDR2 YNNKEL (reference sequence). This CDR3 has 15 amino acids. The V and J ends lost 4 bases and 3 bases respectively, with 12 bases between them. CDR3 protein: CASSPRQISNEKLFF. The CDR3 bases are TGTGCCAGCAGCCCTCGACAGATATCTAATGAAAAACTGTTTTTT.

The V gene is TRBV12-5, the J gene TRBJ1-5; D unclear. This CDR3 region has 13 residues. Germline V lookup: CDR1 LGHNT, CDR2 FRNRAP. V was clipped by 8 bases and J by 2 bases, with 10 bases between them. CDR3 protein: CASSGSGNQPQHF. The CDR3 nucleotides read TGTGCTAGTTCGGGGTCGGGCAATCAGCCCCAGCATTTT.

This chain connects TRBV19 to TRBJ1-5; 8 bases align to TRBD1. Germline CDR1 is LNHDA and CDR2 is SQIVND (reference sequence). Germline trimming cut 2 bases from V and 4 bases from J; bases unmatched to any gene: 4. The CDR3 is 15 amino acids. The CDR3 loop reads CASSIRTGTNQPQHF. In DNA form, the CDR3 reads TGTGCCAGTAGTATACGGACAGGGACGAATCAGCCCCAGCATTTT.

The chain is built from TRBV7-8 and TRBJ2-3; 9 nucleotides match TRBD2. V gave up 5 bases and J gave up 2 bases; unmatched junction bases: 5. The germline gives CDR1 SGHVS, CDR2 FQNEAQ. The CDR3 contains 15 residues. The CDR3 bases are TGTGCCAGCAGCGCGCGGGGGGGCATCACAGATACGCAGTATTTT. Translation: CASSARGGITDTQYF.

V gene TRBV14 combines with J gene TRBJ2-5, with D unresolved. Germline CDR1 reads SGHDN; CDR2 reads FVKESK. The CDR3 runs to 11 residues. V lost 5 bases and J lost 10, with 11 bases in between. CDR3 DNA sequence: TGTGCCAGCAGCAGACTTTCGGACCAGTACTTC. Protein sequence: CASSRLSDQYF.

The chain combines TRBV28 with TRBJ1-1, with 10 nucleotides matching TRBD1. J was trimmed by 4 bases and V by 5 bases; bases with no gene match: 1. The CDR3 totals 13 residues. Germline lookup yields CDR1 MDHEN and CDR2 SYDVKM. DNA for the CDR3: TGTGCCAGCAGTAGACAGGGGGCCACTGAAGCTTTCTTT. Its protein product is CASSRQGATEAFF.

CDR3 DNA sequence: TGCAGTGCGCGGGAGGGGGTAGGCTACACCTTC. Protein sequence: CSAREGVGYTF. The rearrangement links TRBV20-1 to TRBJ1-2; D perhaps matches TRBD1 (6 bases). Germline CDR1 DFQATT, CDR2 SNEGSKA (reference sequence). The CDR3 length is 11 residues. V was pared by 6 bases and J by 8 bases, with 13 bases between.

This sequence joins TRBV30 and TRBJ2-1; 12 positions match TRBD2. Germline CDR1 GTSNPN, CDR2 SVGIG (reference sequence). V lost 3 bases and J lost 2; bases outside the gene matches: 11. The CDR3 totals 18 residues. This CDR3 reads CAWRDVASGRGAYNEQFF. Written as DNA, the CDR3 is TGTGCCTGGAGAGACGTGGCTAGCGGGAGGGGAGCCTACAATGAGCAGTTCTTC.

This chain connects TRBV7-8 to TRBJ2-3; 10 positions match TRBD1. The CDR3 extends over 18 amino acids. Germline V gene sequence: CDR1 SGHVS, CDR2 FQNEAQ. Trimming took 6 bases from V and 0 from J; bases not matched to a gene: 12. The CDR3 reads CASRPTGQGFLSTDTQYF. Written as DNA, the CDR3 is TGTGCCAGCAGGCCTACGGGACAGGGGTTTCTTAGCACAGATACGCAGTATTTT.